The sequence of this TCR beta chain was determined in a study of T-cell reconstitution after alpha-beta-depleted transplantation in children. There are 13 residues in the CDR3. V was shortened by 3 bases and J by 5 bases, with 10 bases between the two germline ends. Whole-study results and caveats: Newly produced T cells mostly provided counts and TCRbeta diversity after one year, as hyperexpanded clones declined. Reportedly, roughly two months post-transplant, alpha-beta T cells arose from several hundred expanded graft clones.

Preparation of the TCRbeta library involved a method that used unique molecular identifiers. TCRdb ran MiXCR on the PCR reads and lists one entry per CDR3 protein. The sample lists approximately 31,000 distinct CDR3 sequences, 5% to 7% seen once, with roughly a quarter in the top ten. This clonotype occurred many times. Its antigen is not known. The receptor was isolated from a child under two years old who had a stem cell transplant for acute myeloid leukemia, so the T cells may come from the graft donor. The sequences come from peripheral blood, collected 60 days after TCRalphabeta/CD19-depleted stem cell transplant. V gene TRBV12-3 or TRBV12-4 combines with J gene TRBJ2-5, with D possibly TRBD2 on 6 matching bases. CDR3 in amino acids: CASSFRGWETQYF. The CDR3 DNA reads TGTGCCAGCAGTTTTCGGGGGTGGGAGACCCAGTACTTC.